Presented here are 14 T cell receptor beta chains from one specimen sequenced in a study of control samples from healthy donors and cancer patients. Using immunoSEQ multiplex PCR, the repertoire was profiled, and TCRdb retains in-frame clones only, with some absent. Of 390,000 or so clones in the sample, 80% to 95% are singletons; the top ten hold 5.5% to 7.5%. Sequenced input: PBMCs. Receptors originate from a man aged 35 to 55 with head and neck cancer.

DNA for the CDR3: TGTGCCAGTAGTACTCGGACTAGCGGGGAGTCCTACAATGAGCAGTTCTTC. Protein sequence: CASSTRTSGESYNEQFF. The chain employs TRBV19 and TRBJ2-1; 12 bases are a match to TRBD2. J gave up 1 base and V 4 bases, and 5 bases lay outside the gene matches. This CDR3 is built from 17 residues. From germline, CDR1 is LNHDA and CDR2 SQIVND (reference sequence). The whole variable domain, filled in from reference TRBV19 and TRBJ2-1, reads DGGITQSPKYLFRKEGQNVTLSCEQNLNHDAMYWYRQDPGQGLRLIYYSQIVNDFQKGDIAEGYSVSREKKESFPLTVTSAQKNPTAFYLCASSTRTSGESYNEQFFGPGTRLTVL.

Comments on this clone: The identical CDR3 is also encoded by other nucleotide sequences in the sample. The chain couples TRBV7-2 to TRBJ1-1, with a weak D call TRBD1 (6 bases). CDR3 length: 14 amino acids. Trimming left V 1 base short and J 4 bases short, with 10 bases between. The germline V gene encodes CDR1 SGHTA and CDR2 FQGNSA. The CDR3 loop reads CASSLVGGPTEAFF. The CDR3 region has the DNA TGTGCCAGCAGCTTAGTTGGGGGGCCCACTGAAGCTTTCTTT.

This chain links TRBV27 with TRBJ2-2, with D perhaps TRBD1 (6 bases). In germline, CDR1 is MNHEY, CDR2 SMNVEV (reference sequence). Trimming left V 3 bases short and J 4 bases short, with 15 bases between. This CDR3 has 16 residues. CDR3: CASSFHNRVATGELFF. CDR3 in DNA: TGTGCCAGCAGTTTCCACAACAGGGTAGCCACCGGGGAGCTGTTTTTT.

This clone was detected once. CDR3 coding DNA: TGCGCCAGCAGCCCACTAGCGGGAGTTGCCACCGGGGAGCTGTTTTTT. This encodes CASSPLAGVATGELFF. The chain carries TRBV5-1 and TRBJ2-2; 11 bases match TRBD2. In germline, CDR1 is SGHRS, CDR2 YFSETQ. Trimming took 4 bases from V and 4 from J; bases not matched to a gene: 6. CDR3 length: 16 amino acids.

This chain connects TRBV18 to TRBJ2-1; D unclear. The length of the CDR3 is 14 residues. The V end was cut by 2 bases, the J end by 6 bases, with 11 bases between. From germline, CDR1 is KGHSH and CDR2 LQKENI. The CDR3 sequence is CASSPMTYSNEQFF. For the CDR3, the DNA is TGTGCCAGCTCACCAATGACTTACTCCAATGAGCAGTTCTTC.

V is TRBV7-9 and J is TRBJ2-1; a weak D match, TRBD2 (6 bases). V was cut by 4 bases and J by 5 bases, with 18 bases left in between. This CDR3 spans 16 amino acids. Germline V CDR1 and CDR2: SEHNR, FQNEAQ (reference sequence). CDR3 bases: TGTGCCAGCAGCTCCCCCGTTCCGGGACTTCACAATGAGCAGTTCTTC. It encodes CASSSPVPGLHNEQFF.

The chain uses TRBV6-5 and TRBJ2-3; TRBD2 aligns across 11 bases. CDR1 and CDR2 (germline): MNHEY, SVGAGI. The CDR3 loop spans 13 amino acids. J was trimmed by 4 bases and V by 10 bases; bases with no gene match: 4. CDR3 DNA: TGTGCCACCTATAGCGGGAGGGCAGATACGCAGTATTTT. Protein sequence: CATYSGRADTQYF.

The chain joins TRBV12-3 or TRBV12-4 to TRBJ2-2, with D unresolved. There are 11 residues in the CDR3. Trimming removed 7 bases from V and 3 bases from J, with 3 bases in between. The CDR3 spells CASTDTGELFF. For the CDR3, the DNA is TGTGCCAGCACCGACACCGGGGAGCTGTTTTTT.

The chain has TRBV7-3 and TRBJ2-1; D not certain. V lost 2 bases and J lost 7, with 9 bases in between. The germline V gene has CDR1 SGHTA and CDR2 FQGTGA. This CDR3 has 13 amino acids. The CDR3 nucleotides read TGTGCCAGCAGCTTACCTTCCTTAAATGAGCAGTTCTTC. Residues: CASSLPSLNEQFF.

V is TRBV30 and J is TRBJ2-7, with D perhaps matching TRBD2 (5 bases). Germline V gene lookup returns CDR1 GTSNPN and CDR2 SVGIG (reference sequence). This CDR3 is 15 amino acids long. Trimming shortened V by 4 bases and J by 0 bases, and 16 bases separated the two germline ends. CDR3 coding DNA: TGTGCCTGGATCCGTCCCCGTGCGGGCTCCTACGAGCAGTACTTC. It yields the protein CAWIRPRAGSYEQYF.

The rearrangement links TRBV19 to TRBJ2-7, with D tentatively TRBD2 (5 bases). Germline V gene sequence: CDR1 LNHDA, CDR2 SQIVND (reference sequence). V was clipped by 8 bases and J by 5 bases, with 19 bases between them. The CDR3 consists of 14 residues. The CDR3 region is CASSSGLLTHEQYF. The CDR3 coding sequence is TGTGCCAGTTCCTCTGGACTTCTCACCCACGAGCAGTACTTC.

The chain uses TRBV11-1 and TRBJ2-7; D is perhaps TRBD1 (5 bases). Germline assignment: CDR1 SGHAT and CDR2 FQDESV (reference sequence). V gave up 3 bases and J gave up 2 bases, with 11 bases separating them. CDR3 size: 14 residues. The CDR3 sequence is CASSFGQMTYEQYF. CDR3 sequence (DNA): TGTGCCAGCAGCTTCGGACAAATGACCTACGAGCAGTACTTC.

Here the CDR3 DNA reads TGTGCCACCAGCAGAGCCGACAATGAGCAGTTCTTC. Translation: CATSRADNEQFF. The chain couples TRBV15 to TRBJ2-1; D is undetermined. Germline V lookup: CDR1 LNHNV, CDR2 YYDKDF (reference sequence). This CDR3 is built from 12 residues. Trimming removed 1 base from V and 5 bases from J, with 3 bases in between.

The genes are TRBV4-3 and TRBJ2-5; 7 positions agree with TRBD2. Germline V gives CDR1 LGHNA, CDR2 YSLEER. V was clipped by 1 base and J by 4 bases; unmatched bases: 6. This CDR3 contains 15 residues. The CDR3 region is CASSQGRGIGETQYF. CDR3 bases: TGCGCCAGCAGCCAAGGGCGGGGGATTGGAGAGACCCAGTACTTC.